This T cell receptor (beta chain) originates from a study of cytomegalovirus exposure and HLA in healthy donors. Overall study findings and caveats: In vitro checks showed that a few CMV-associated chains really do target CMV antigens. Accounts indicate the classifier identified cytomegalovirus status with strong specificity and sensitivity.

Concerning this clone itself: Its cognate antigen is unknown.

The PCR ran on 60 Vbeta and 13 Jbeta primers. Repertoires were generated with immunoSEQ multiplex PCR, while TCRdb's copy carries only in-frame clones and drops some. Recorded for this sample: roughly 120,000 clones. This CDR3 has 10 residues. The V end was cut by 11 bases, the J end by 10 bases, with 12 bases between. The V gene's germline CDR1 is LNHDA and CDR2 SQIVND (reference sequence). The sample taken for sequencing was PBMCs. The receptor was derived from a middle-aged man in good health and CMV-seropositive. The gene calls are TRBV19 and TRBJ2-1; possibly TRBD2 for D (5 bases). Here the CDR3 reads CASLGREQFF. The CDR3 nucleotides read TGTGCCTCCTTAGGGAGAGAGCAGTTCTTC.